Listed below are T cell receptor beta chains from one sample, sequenced in a study of response to subunit inactivated influenza vaccine. One entry per CDR3 protein, called by TCRdb with MiXCR from the RT-PCR reads. The sample contains some 520,000 distinct CDR3 sequences, more than 15% of which appear only once. The material sequenced was CD4+ T cells sorted from PBMCs, taken about 24 months after vaccination. The receptors were gathered from a man aged 45 to 70 who received an inactivated influenza vaccine. CDR3s include the opening cysteine and the closing phenylalanine or tryptophan. A D gene is named only where the DNA matches it firmly. Clone size is given for some rows only: seen once, a few or many times, or a class if the clone is expanded.

D: .
size: .
J: TRBJ1-5
V: TRBV28
CDR3: CASSLQGSQPQHF
DNA: TGTGCCAGCAGTTTACAGGGTTCTCAGCCCCAGCATTTT

D: .
size: .
J: TRBJ1-2
V: TRBV4-3
CDR3: CASSPMTGIAYGYTF
DNA: TGCGCCAGCAGCCCCATGACTGGAATAGCCTATGGCTACACCTTC

D: .
size: .
J: TRBJ1-4
V: TRBV6-2/TRBV6-3
CDR3: CASSYSGGAVGEKLFF
DNA: TGTGCCAGCAGTTACTCGGGCGGGGCCGTTGGCGAAAAACTGTTTTTT

D: TRBD1
size: few
J: TRBJ1-5
V: TRBV12-3/TRBV12-4
CDR3: CASSTQGRNQPQHF
DNA: TGTGCCAGCAGTACACAGGGGAGGAATCAGCCCCAGCATTTT

D: .
size: .
J: TRBJ2-5
V: TRBV10-3
CDR3: CAIRSNDETQYF
DNA: TGTGCCATCAGATCTAACGATGAGACCCAGTACTTC

D: .
size: many
J: TRBJ2-2
V: TRBV11-2
CDR3: CASSLATLNSGELFF
DNA: TGTGCCAGCAGCTTAGCGACTCTTAACTCCGGGGAGCTGTTTTTT

D: .
size: .
J: TRBJ2-2
V: TRBV19
CDR3: CASSIQHRVGELFF
DNA: TGTGCCAGTAGTATTCAGCATCGGGTCGGGGAGCTGTTTTTT

D: .
size: few
J: TRBJ1-2
V: TRBV4-1
CDR3: CASSQAGSTYGYTF
DNA: TGCGCCAGCAGCCAAGCAGGGTCTACCTATGGCTACACCTTC

D: TRBD2
size: .
J: TRBJ2-1
V: TRBV24-1
CDR3: CATRPASGDNEQFF
DNA: TGTGCCACCCGCCCGGCTAGCGGGGACAATGAGCAGTTCTTC

D: .
size: few
J: TRBJ2-1
V: TRBV5-1
CDR3: CASSLEGQTYNEQFF
DNA: TGCGCCAGCAGCTTGGAAGGACAGACTTACAATGAGCAGTTCTTC

D: .
size: few
J: TRBJ2-1
V: TRBV10-3
CDR3: CAISVESPYNEQFF
DNA: TGTGCCATCAGTGTCGAGTCTCCCTACAATGAGCAGTTCTTC

D: .
size: once
J: TRBJ1-2
V: TRBV19
CDR3: CASTDRYYGYTF
DNA: TGTGCCAGTACTGACAGGTACTATGGCTACACCTTC

D: TRBD1
size: .
J: TRBJ2-7
V: TRBV12-3/TRBV12-4
CDR3: CASSLLSGGAGFAYEQYF
DNA: TGTGCCAGCAGTTTATTATCAGGGGGCGCAGGATTTGCGTACGAGCAGTACTTC

D: .
size: .
J: TRBJ1-3
V: TRBV20-1
CDR3: CSASKDSGNTIYF
DNA: TGCAGTGCTTCCAAGGACTCTGGAAACACCATATATTTT

D: .
size: .
J: TRBJ2-5
V: TRBV20-1
CDR3: CSARLSGTQYF
DNA: TGCAGTGCTAGGTTATCCGGGACCCAGTACTTC

D: TRBD2
size: few
J: TRBJ2-1
V: TRBV9
CDR3: CASSPAGGEADEQFF
DNA: TGTGCCAGCAGCCCAGCGGGGGGGGAGGCAGATGAGCAGTTCTTC

D: .
size: .
J: TRBJ2-7
V: TRBV3-1
CDR3: CASSQSYGEQYF
DNA: TGTGCCAGCAGCCAATCTTACGGCGAGCAGTACTTC

D: TRBD2
size: .
J: TRBJ2-4
V: TRBV30
CDR3: CARSGGPGGAKNIQYF
DNA: TGTGCTAGGTCGGGCGGGCCGGGGGGAGCCAAAAACATTCAGTACTTC